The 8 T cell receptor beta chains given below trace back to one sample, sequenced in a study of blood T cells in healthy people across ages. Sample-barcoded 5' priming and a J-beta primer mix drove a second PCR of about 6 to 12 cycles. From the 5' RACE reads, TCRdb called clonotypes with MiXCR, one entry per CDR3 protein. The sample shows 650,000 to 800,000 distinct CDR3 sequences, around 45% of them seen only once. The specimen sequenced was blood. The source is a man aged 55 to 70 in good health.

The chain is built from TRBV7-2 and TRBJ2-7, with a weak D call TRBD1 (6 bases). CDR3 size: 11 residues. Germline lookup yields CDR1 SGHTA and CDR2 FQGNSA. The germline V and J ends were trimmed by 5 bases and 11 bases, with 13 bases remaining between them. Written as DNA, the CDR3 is TGTGCCAGCAGCCACAGGGAGAGGAAGTACTTC. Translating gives CASSHRERKYF.

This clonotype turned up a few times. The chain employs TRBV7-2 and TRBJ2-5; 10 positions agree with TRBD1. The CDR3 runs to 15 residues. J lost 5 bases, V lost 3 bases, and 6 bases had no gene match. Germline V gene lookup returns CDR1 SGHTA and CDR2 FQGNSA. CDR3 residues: CASSLTTGGWETQYF. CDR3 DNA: TGTGCCAGCAGCTTGACGACAGGGGGCTGGGAGACCCAGTACTTC.

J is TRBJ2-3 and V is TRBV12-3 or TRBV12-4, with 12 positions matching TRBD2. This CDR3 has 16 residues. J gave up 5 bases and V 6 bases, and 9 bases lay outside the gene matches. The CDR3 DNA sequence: TGTGCCAGCAGGGGGGGACTAGCGGGTTTGCTAGATACGCAGTATTTT. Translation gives CASRGGLAGLLDTQYF.

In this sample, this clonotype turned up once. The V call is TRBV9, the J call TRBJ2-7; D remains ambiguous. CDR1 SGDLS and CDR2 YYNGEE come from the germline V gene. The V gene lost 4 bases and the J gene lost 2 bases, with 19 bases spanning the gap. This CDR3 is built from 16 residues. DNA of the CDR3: TGTGCCAGCAGCCAAAGACCGGGCCGTCAAACCTACGAGCAGTACTTC. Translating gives CASSQRPGRQTYEQYF.

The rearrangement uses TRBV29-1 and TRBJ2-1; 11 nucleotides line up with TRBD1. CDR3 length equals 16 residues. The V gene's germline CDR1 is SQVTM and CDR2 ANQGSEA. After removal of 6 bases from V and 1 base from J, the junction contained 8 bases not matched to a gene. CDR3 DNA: TGCAGCGTCACCGGGACAGGGGGTCTTTCCTACAATGAGCAGTTCTTC. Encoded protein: CSVTGTGGLSYNEQFF.

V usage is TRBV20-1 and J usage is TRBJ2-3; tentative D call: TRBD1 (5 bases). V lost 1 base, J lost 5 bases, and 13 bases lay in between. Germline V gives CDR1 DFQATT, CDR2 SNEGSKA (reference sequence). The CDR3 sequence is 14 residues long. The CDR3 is CSARAVAGKDTQYF. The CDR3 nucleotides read TGCAGTGCTAGAGCTGTAGCAGGGAAAGATACGCAGTATTTT.

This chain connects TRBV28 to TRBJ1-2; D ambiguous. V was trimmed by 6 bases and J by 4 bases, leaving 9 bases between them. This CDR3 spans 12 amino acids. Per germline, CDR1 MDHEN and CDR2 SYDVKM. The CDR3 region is CASSHISYGYTF. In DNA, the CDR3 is TGTGCCAGCAGCCACATTAGCTATGGCTACACCTTC.

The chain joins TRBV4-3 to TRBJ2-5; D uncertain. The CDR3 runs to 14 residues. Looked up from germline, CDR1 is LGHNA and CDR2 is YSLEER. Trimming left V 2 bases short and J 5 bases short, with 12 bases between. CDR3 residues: CASSQTPNPETQYF. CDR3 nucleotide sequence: TGCGCCAGCAGCCAAACCCCTAATCCGGAGACCCAGTACTTC.